The 14 T cell receptor beta chains given below trace back to one sample, sequenced in a study of T-cell reconstitution after alpha-beta-depleted transplantation in children. Preparation of the TCRbeta library was carried out with unique molecular identifiers. In TCRdb, the PCR reads were re-called with MiXCR into one record per CDR3 protein. The repertoire includes 200,000 to 250,000 distinct CDR3 sequences, around 7.5% of them detected once, and 6.3% sits in the top ten. Sequencing was performed on PBMCs, mostly from graft donor cells, taken 180 days after TCRalphabeta/CD19-depleted stem cell transplant. All receptors come from a male patient younger than 18 who had a stem cell transplant for acute lymphoblastic leukemia, so the T cells may come from the graft donor.

This chain connects TRBV2 to TRBJ1-4; TRBD1 matches 9 bases. From germline, CDR1 is SNHLY and CDR2 FYNNEI. The V gene end was trimmed by 3 bases and the J gene end by 4 bases; junction bases not matched to a gene: 12. CDR3 length equals 18 residues. CDR3 in amino acids: CASSDRPRQGVGNEKLFF. The CDR3 coding sequence is TGTGCCAGCAGTGATCGTCCAAGACAGGGGGTCGGTAATGAAAAACTGTTTTTT.

There are many counts of this clonotype. The chain uses TRBV12-3 or TRBV12-4 and TRBJ2-5, with 7 positions matching TRBD1. With V trimmed by 0 bases and J by 9 bases, 7 bases remained unmatched. The CDR3 length is 14 residues. CDR3 DNA sequence: TGTGCCAGCAGTTTAGCTGACAGGGATGGTCCCCAGTACTTC. Protein: CASSLADRDGPQYF.

Comments on this clonotype: Possible read error: a much larger clone is one base away. The V gene is TRBV18, the J gene TRBJ2-3; D perhaps matches TRBD1 (6 bases). Germline V gives CDR1 KGHSH, CDR2 LQKENI. Trimming removed 0 bases from V and 4 bases from J, with 8 bases in between. The CDR3 length is 14 residues. The CDR3 reads CASSPPGAADTQYF. CDR3 bases: TGTGCCAGCTCACCACCGGGGGCAGCAGATACGCAGTATTTT.

This clonotype was observed many times. This chain joins TRBV24-1 and TRBJ2-7; possible D gene TRBD2, 6 bases. The V gene's germline CDR1 is KGHDR and CDR2 SFDVKD. V lost 2 bases, J lost 1 base, and 11 bases lay in between. This CDR3 comprises 15 residues. This CDR3 is CATSDSGTPSYEQYF. In nucleotides, the CDR3 is TGTGCCACCAGTGATTCCGGGACTCCTTCCTACGAGCAGTACTTC.

This clonotype was observed at least ten times. The CDR3 loop is CSVEVKNNYGYTF. The CDR3 nucleotides are TGCAGCGTTGAAGTAAAAAATAACTATGGCTACACCTTC. The chain has TRBV29-1 and TRBJ1-2; no clear D. Germline values: CDR1 SQVTM, CDR2 ANQGSEA. The CDR3 length is 13 residues. Deletions cut 1 base from V and 1 base from J, with 7 bases between.

The rearrangement joins TRBV5-6 to TRBJ1-2; D uncertain. V lost 2 bases to trimming and J lost 4 bases, with 9 bases between them. The CDR3 has 13 residues. Germline CDR1 is SGHDT and CDR2 is YYEEEE. CDR3 coding DNA: TGTGCCAGCAGCTTCTCGGACTTCTATGGCTACACCTTC. Protein: CASSFSDFYGYTF.

The genes are TRBV3-1 and TRBJ2-7; the D gene is possibly TRBD1 (5 bases). The CDR3 consists of 15 residues. Germline CDR1 LGHDT, CDR2 YNNKEL (reference sequence). The V end lost 5 bases, the J end lost 4 bases, and 18 bases lay between the germline ends. The CDR3 sequence: CASSSRRAGQYEQYF. As DNA, the CDR3 is TGTGCCAGCAGCTCCCGCCGCGCAGGGCAATACGAGCAGTACTTC.

There are many counts of this clonotype. The V gene is TRBV6-1, the J gene TRBJ1-2; 7 bases agree with TRBD1. The CDR3 is 14 amino acids. Germline lookup yields CDR1 MNHNS and CDR2 SASEGT. Losses at the gene ends were 6 bases for V and 5 bases for J; bases not matched to a gene: 9. The CDR3 here is CASRPGTVNYGYTF. In DNA form, the CDR3 reads TGTGCCAGCAGACCCGGGACAGTAAATTATGGCTACACCTTC.

In its sample, this clonotype was seen many times. The V gene is TRBV29-1, the J gene TRBJ1-1; tentatively, D is TRBD1 (5 bases). The CDR3 runs to 12 residues. Germline values: CDR1 SQVTM, CDR2 ANQGSEA. V dropped 4 bases and J dropped 1 base, with 7 bases sitting between them. The CDR3 nucleotides read TGCAGCGTTGCAGGGACGAACACTGAAGCTTTCTTT. Translating it yields CSVAGTNTEAFF.

In its sample, this clonotype was seen many times. V gene TRBV20-1 combines with J gene TRBJ1-1; D may be TRBD1 (6 bases). The CDR3 runs to 12 residues. Trimming removed 8 bases from V and 3 bases from J, with 13 bases in between. Germline CDR1 and CDR2: DFQATT and SNEGSKA (reference sequence). In DNA form, the CDR3 reads TGCAGTTCCAGGGGAGGGGACACTGAAGCTTTCTTT. Its translation is CSSRGGDTEAFF.

Ten or more counts support this clonotype. V usage is TRBV7-9 and J usage is TRBJ1-2; the D gene is possibly TRBD1 (5 bases). Germline lookup yields CDR1 SEHNR and CDR2 FQNEAQ (reference sequence). The CDR3 runs to 14 residues. V was clipped by 5 bases and J by 4 bases, with 14 bases between them. The CDR3 DNA reads as TGTGCCAGCAGCGCATCCCAGGGTGGCTATGGCTACACCTTC. Protein: CASSASQGGYGYTF.

This clonotype was counted many times. This chain uses TRBV11-2 with TRBJ1-1, with D tentatively TRBD1 (5 bases). This CDR3 spans 13 amino acids. Between the trimmed V and J ends, which lost 4 bases and 11 bases, there was a span of 17 bases. Germline V CDR1 and CDR2: SGHAT, FQNNGV. CDR3 DNA sequence: TGTGCCAGCAGCTACGATGGGGTGAGGGGCGCTTTCTTT. Its protein product is CASSYDGVRGAFF.

This clonotype was found many times. This chain links TRBV10-3 with TRBJ1-1; D is ambiguous. Germline CDR1 is ENHRY and CDR2 is SYGVKD. The CDR3 extends over 13 amino acids. V was cut by 2 bases and J by 0 bases, with 4 bases left in between. CDR3 region: CAISEKMNTEAFF. CDR3 bases: TGTGCCATCAGTGAGAAAATGAACACTGAAGCTTTCTTT.

This clonotype has ten or more counts. V is TRBV5-5 and J is TRBJ2-7; D gene ambiguous. Between the trimmed V and J ends, which lost 5 bases and 1 base, there was a span of 10 bases. The CDR3 is 13 residues long. Germline CDR1 and CDR2: SGHKS and YYEKEE (reference sequence). The CDR3 region is CASRRSGSYEQYF. The CDR3 region has the DNA TGTGCCAGCAGGCGTTCCGGGTCCTACGAGCAGTACTTC.